The present entry profiles one T cell receptor beta chain with its context. Its cognate antigen is unknown. Measured with immunoSEQ multiplex PCR; TCRdb has only the in-frame clones, and not every one. The table has around 20,000 clones, about 93% seen once. The data are from a study of B cell selection in AIRE deficiency. Points from the study as a whole: Shorter CDR3s marked shared Treg sequences, biased toward few non-templated insertions. Of 3,000 to 4,000 shared Treg TCRbeta sequences, 31.6% were healthy-donor-only and about 9.1% patient-only. Patient Tconv and Treg cells showed healthy-like TCRBV usage, CDR3 length, diversity.

Regulatory T cells were sorted as CD4+CD25hiCD127low/negative. Healthy unrelated donors supplied the control samples. This clonotype was obtained from a human donor in good health. Source material: CD4+CD25+ Tregs sorted from PBMCs.

Here the CDR3 DNA reads TGTGCCAGCAGGTTAAACACTGAAGCTTTCTTT. Translated, it gives CASRLNTEAFF. The V and J genes are TRBV28 and TRBJ1-1; D unresolved. Trimming left V 6 bases short and J 2 bases short, with 4 bases between. The CDR3 runs to 11 residues. Germline loops: CDR1 MDHEN, CDR2 SYDVKM.